The clone carrying this T cell receptor beta chain has more than one count but fewer than ten. Its antigen remains unidentified. The data stem from a study of T cells after yellow fever vaccination. Study observations and caveats: Bulk-population clonotypes that are abundant could appear as contaminants in FACS-sorted repertoires. Relatively few clonotypes were ones that appeared in both CD4 and CD8 compartments. Re-detected after boosting: most primary clones, 95% to 98% of CD4 and under 90% of CD8. The secondary response showed a weaker magnitude and a faster peak, day 5 versus 15.

From the 5' RACE reads, TCRdb called clonotypes with MiXCR, one entry per CDR3 protein. The table lists roughly 340,000 distinct CDR3 sequences, almost 4% of them singletons. Germline assignment: CDR1 SEHNR and CDR2 FQNEAQ (reference sequence). The CDR3 runs to 15 residues. V trimming: 3 bases; J trimming: 6 bases; junction bases outside the gene matches: 6. The receptor was isolated from a young man who received the YFV17D yellow fever vaccine. The rearrangement joins TRBV7-9 to TRBJ2-1, with 9 bases matching TRBD2. Source: PBMCs, taken 5 days after the yellow fever booster vaccination. The CDR3 bases are TGTGCCAGCAGCTTCCTAGCGGGATCCCCCAATGAGCAGTTCTTC. Residues: CASSFLAGSPNEQFF. The variable domain in full, with the rest retrieved from reference TRBV7-9 and TRBJ2-1, is DTGVSQNPRHKITKRGQNVTFRCDPISEHNRLYWYRQTLGQGPEFLTYFQNEAQLEKSRLLSDRFSAERPKGSFSTLEIQRTEQGDSAMYLCASSFLAGSPNEQFFGPGTRLTVL.